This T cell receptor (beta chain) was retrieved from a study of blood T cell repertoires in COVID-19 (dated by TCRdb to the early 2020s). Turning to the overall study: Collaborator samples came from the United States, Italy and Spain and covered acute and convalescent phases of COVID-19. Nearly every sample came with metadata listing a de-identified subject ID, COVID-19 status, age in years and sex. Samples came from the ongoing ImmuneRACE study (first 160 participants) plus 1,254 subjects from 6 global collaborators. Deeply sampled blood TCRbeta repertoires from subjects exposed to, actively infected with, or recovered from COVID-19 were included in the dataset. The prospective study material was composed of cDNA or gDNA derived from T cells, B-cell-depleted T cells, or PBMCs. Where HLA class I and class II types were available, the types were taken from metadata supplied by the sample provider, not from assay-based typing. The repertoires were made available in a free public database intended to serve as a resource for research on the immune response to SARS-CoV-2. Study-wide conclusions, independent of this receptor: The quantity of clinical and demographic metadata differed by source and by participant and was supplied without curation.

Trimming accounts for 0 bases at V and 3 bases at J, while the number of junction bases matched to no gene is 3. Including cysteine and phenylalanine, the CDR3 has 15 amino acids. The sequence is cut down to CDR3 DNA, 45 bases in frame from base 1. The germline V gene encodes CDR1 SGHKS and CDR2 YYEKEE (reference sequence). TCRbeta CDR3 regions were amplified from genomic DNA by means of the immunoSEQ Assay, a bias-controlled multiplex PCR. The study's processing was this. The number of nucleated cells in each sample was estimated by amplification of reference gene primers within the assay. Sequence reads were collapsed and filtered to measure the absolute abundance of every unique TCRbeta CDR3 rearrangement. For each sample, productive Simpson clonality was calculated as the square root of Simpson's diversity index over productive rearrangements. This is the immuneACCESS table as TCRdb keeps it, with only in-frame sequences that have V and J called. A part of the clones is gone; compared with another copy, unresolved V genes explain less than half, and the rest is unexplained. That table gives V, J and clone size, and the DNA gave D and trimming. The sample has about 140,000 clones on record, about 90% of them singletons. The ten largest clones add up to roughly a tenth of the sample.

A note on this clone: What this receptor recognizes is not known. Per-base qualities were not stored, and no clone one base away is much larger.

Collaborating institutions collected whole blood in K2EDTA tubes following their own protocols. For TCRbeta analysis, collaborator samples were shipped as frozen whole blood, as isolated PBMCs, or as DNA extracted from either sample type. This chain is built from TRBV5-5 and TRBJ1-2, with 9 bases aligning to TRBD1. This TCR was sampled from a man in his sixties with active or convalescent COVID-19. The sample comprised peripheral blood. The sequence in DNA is TGTGCCAGCAGCTTGGACAGGGGGCAGTACTATGGCTACACCTTC. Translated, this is CASSLDRGQYYGYTF. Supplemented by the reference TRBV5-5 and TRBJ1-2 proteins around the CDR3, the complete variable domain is DAGVTQSPTHLIKTRGQQVTLRCSPISGHKSVSWYQQVLGQGPQFIFQYYEKEERGRGNFPDRFSARQFPNYSSELNVNALLLGDSALYLCASSLDRGQYYGYTFGSGTRLTVV.